Listed below are T cell receptor beta chains from one sample, sequenced in a study of human T cells and chemical hapten exposure. In TCRdb, the RACE reads were re-called with MiXCR into one record per CDR3 protein. The sample lists a few hundred thousand distinct CDR3 sequences, roughly 7.7% occurring once. The sequencing used whole blood, collected in connection with sensitization to the hapten diphenylcyclopropenone (DPC). All receptors derive from a man aged 18-30 years with alopecia areata. Some clones in this sample may be carry-over from other donors' samples. CDR3s include the opening cysteine and the closing phenylalanine or tryptophan. Each record gives: V gene, clone size, D gene, J gene, CDR3 protein, CDR3 DNA. A D gene is named only where the DNA matches it firmly. Expanded clones get a size class; other rows say once, few or many, or leave the size out.

>TRBV4-2|few|.|TRBJ2-7
CASSQVQDYEQYF
TGTGCCAGCAGCCAAGTCCAAGACTACGAGCAGTACTTC
>TRBV7-3|few|TRBD2|TRBJ2-7
CASSFLGGAYEQYF
TGTGCCAGCAGCTTCCTTGGGGGGGCCTACGAGCAGTACTTC
>TRBV6-5|.|.|TRBJ1-5
CASSYGGLQPQHF
TGTGCCAGCAGTTACGGGGGCCTTCAGCCCCAGCATTTT
>TRBV9|many|TRBD1|TRBJ1-1
CASSVVGTEGSEAFF
TGTGCCAGCAGCGTAGTGGGGACAGAGGGAAGTGAAGCTTTCTTT
>TRBV29-1|.|TRBD1|TRBJ2-1
CSVTPGQGPHNEQFF
TGCAGCGTTACGCCGGGACAGGGGCCCCACAATGAGCAGTTCTTC
>TRBV5-1|.|.|TRBJ2-2
CASSLNTRELFF
TGCGCCAGCAGCTTGAACACCAGGGAGCTGTTTTTT
>TRBV12-3/TRBV12-4|many|.|TRBJ2-3
CASSYARPIPSTDTQYF
TGTGCCAGCAGTTACGCTAGACCAATTCCTAGCACAGATACGCAGTATTTT
>TRBV10-3|few|.|TRBJ2-6
CAIEAGANVLTF
TGTGCCATCGAAGCTGGGGCCAACGTCCTGACTTTC
>TRBV7-9|many|TRBD1|TRBJ1-4
CASSQTWGTGSEKLFF
TGTGCCAGCAGCCAAACCTGGGGGACAGGGAGTGAAAAACTGTTTTTT
>TRBV2|few|TRBD2|TRBJ2-3
CASRVSGGASDTQYF
TGTGCCAGCAGGGTTAGCGGGGGGGCATCAGATACGCAGTATTTT
>TRBV7-2|.|.|TRBJ2-4
CASSSALAIKNIQYF
TGTGCCAGCAGCTCAGCCTTAGCGATCAAAAACATTCAGTACTTC
>TRBV6-2/TRBV6-3|.|.|TRBJ1-1
CASSWGNTEAFF
TGTGCCAGCAGCTGGGGCAACACTGAAGCTTTCTTT
>TRBV3-1|few|.|TRBJ2-7
CASSRSTGRSYEQYF
TGTGCCAGCAGCCGGTCGACAGGGAGGAGCTACGAGCAGTACTTC
>TRBV11-2|.|TRBD1|TRBJ2-1
CASSLRDRPYNEQFF
TGTGCCAGCAGCTTAAGGGACAGGCCCTACAATGAGCAGTTCTTC
>TRBV5-1|.|.|TRBJ2-3
CASSLLTGTDTQYF
TGCGCCAGCAGCTTACTGACAGGAACAGATACGCAGTATTTT
>TRBV9|many|.|TRBJ2-3
CASSVGVDTDTQYF
TGTGCCAGCAGCGTAGGAGTCGACACAGATACGCAGTATTTT
>TRBV9|many|.|TRBJ2-1
CASSVGGPLSQAYNEQFF
TGTGCCAGCAGCGTAGGTGGGCCATTGTCCCAGGCCTACAATGAGCAGTTCTTC
>TRBV7-9|.|.|TRBJ2-4
CASSLAREGNIQYF
TGTGCCAGCAGCTTAGCGCGAGAGGGGAACATTCAGTACTTC
>TRBV18|few|.|TRBJ1-2
CASSPPARGNDGYTF
TGTGCCAGCTCACCACCGGCTAGGGGGAACGATGGCTACACCTTC
>TRBV24-1|.|TRBD2|TRBJ2-2
CATSDPGTSGGRDTGELFF
TGTGCCACCAGTGATCCGGGGACTAGCGGGGGCCGAGACACCGGGGAGCTGTTTTTT
>TRBV3-1|.|.|TRBJ2-1
CASSQLNSYNEQFF
TGTGCCAGCAGCCAACTTAACAGCTACAATGAGCAGTTCTTC
>TRBV7-9|.|.|TRBJ1-1
CASSFIVRSEAFF
TGTGCCAGCAGCTTTATAGTCCGATCTGAAGCTTTCTTT
>TRBV28|few|TRBD1|TRBJ1-4
CASRQTGVATNEKLFF
TGTGCCAGCAGGCAGACAGGGGTTGCAACTAATGAAAAACTGTTTTTT
>TRBV20-1|many|.|TRBJ1-5
CSARAGDQPQHF
TGCAGTGCTAGAGCTGGGGATCAGCCCCAGCATTTT
>TRBV9|few|.|TRBJ2-7
CASSVGDGFYEQYF
TGTGCCAGCAGCGTAGGGGACGGGTTCTACGAGCAGTACTTC
>TRBV20-1|many|.|TRBJ1-1
CSARAQGNTEAFF
TGCAGTGCTAGAGCTCAGGGGAACACTGAAGCTTTCTTT
>TRBV7-2|few|.|TRBJ2-1
CASSPTGLAYNEQFF
TGTGCCAGCAGCCCAACGGGACTCGCCTACAATGAGCAGTTCTTC
>TRBV5-4|.|.|TRBJ1-6
CASRGGTANSPLHF
TGTGCCAGCAGGGGCGGGACGGCTAATTCACCCCTCCACTTT
>TRBV12-3/TRBV12-4|many|.|TRBJ1-3
CASSLGTDGNTIYF
TGTGCCAGCAGTTTAGGGACAGACGGAAACACCATATATTTT
>TRBV19|many|.|TRBJ1-2
CASSYPAANYGYTF
TGTGCCAGCAGTTACCCCGCGGCTAACTATGGCTACACCTTC
>TRBV7-8|.|.|TRBJ1-1
CASSLNPQVNTEAFF
TGTGCCAGCAGCTTAAACCCACAGGTGAACACTGAAGCTTTCTTT
>TRBV6-5|few|.|TRBJ1-2
CASSYKEKNYGYTF
TGTGCCAGCAGTTACAAGGAAAAAAACTATGGCTACACCTTC
>TRBV3-1|.|.|TRBJ2-1
CASSSTEQFF
TGTGCCAGCAGCTCTACTGAGCAGTTCTTC
>TRBV3-1|few|.|TRBJ2-3
CASSQGGPDTQYF
TGTGCCAGCAGCCAAGGTGGTCCCGATACGCAGTATTTT
>TRBV20-1|few|.|TRBJ2-7
CSAREPGAYEQYF
TGCAGTGCTAGAGAACCAGGGGCCTACGAGCAGTACTTC
>TRBV29-1|many|TRBD1|TRBJ1-2
CSVDSIGGTGGGGYTF
TGCAGCGTTGATAGCATCGGAGGGACAGGAGGTGGAGGCTACACCTTC
>TRBV3-1|.|TRBD1|TRBJ1-1
CASSQGTGSAFF
TGTGCCAGCAGCCAGGGGACAGGGAGCGCTTTCTTT
>TRBV3-1|.|.|TRBJ1-2
CASSHTGPGSSTF
TGTGCCAGCAGCCATACAGGGCCGGGATCTTCCACCTTC
>TRBV7-9|.|.|TRBJ2-5
CASSLRLVQETQYF
TGTGCCAGCAGCTTAAGGCTAGTCCAAGAGACCCAGTACTTC
>TRBV29-1|few|.|TRBJ1-2
CSVLPGEGTSNYGYTF
TGCAGCGTTCTCCCTGGGGAGGGAACATCTAACTATGGCTACACCTTC
>TRBV15|few|.|TRBJ2-1
CATSPRDVSYNEQFF
TGTGCCACCAGCCCCCGGGACGTATCCTACAATGAGCAGTTCTTC
>TRBV4-1|.|.|TRBJ2-7
CASSLLESPRHEQYF
TGCGCCAGCAGCCTTCTCGAATCCCCCAGGCACGAGCAGTACTTC
>TRBV27|.|.|TRBJ2-2
CASSPRAGTGELFF
TGTGCCAGCAGCCCCCGCGCGGGCACCGGGGAGCTGTTTTTT
>TRBV6-5|.|.|TRBJ2-6
CASSYYGYSGANVLTF
TGTGCCAGCAGTTACTATGGGTACTCTGGGGCCAACGTCCTGACTTTC
>TRBV7-2|few|TRBD2|TRBJ2-7
CASSRERGGGYEQYF
TGTGCCAGCAGCCGTGAGCGGGGGGGCGGTTACGAGCAGTACTTC
>TRBV21-1|many|.|TRBJ2-2
CASITGSGELFF
TGTGCCAGCATTACAGGGTCCGGGGAGCTGTTTTTT
>TRBV2|.|TRBD1|TRBJ1-1
CASRSTGMNTEAFF
TGTGCCAGCAGGTCGACAGGGATGAACACTGAAGCTTTCTTT
>TRBV6-5|once|TRBD1|TRBJ2-5
CDSSYSTGAPEETQYF
TGTGACAGCAGTTACTCGACAGGGGCTCCAGAAGAGACCCAGTACTTC
>TRBV4-2|few|TRBD2|TRBJ2-1
CASSHASGGPYNEQFF
TGTGCCAGCAGCCACGCCAGCGGGGGGCCATACAATGAGCAGTTCTTC
>TRBV29-1|many|.|TRBJ2-7
CSVRGDEQYF
TGCAGCGTAAGGGGTGACGAGCAGTACTTC
>TRBV29-1|many|TRBD1|TRBJ2-6
CSVDQGAGSFSGANVLTF
TGCAGCGTTGACCAGGGGGCAGGGTCCTTCTCTGGGGCCAACGTCCTGACTTTC
>TRBV27|.|.|TRBJ1-6
CASTPYPSYNSPLHF
TGTGCCAGCACCCCCTATCCCTCCTATAATTCACCCCTCCACTTT
>TRBV3-1|few|TRBD1|TRBJ1-1
CASSPRTGGATEAFF
TGTGCCAGCAGCCCCCGGACAGGGGGCGCGACTGAAGCTTTCTTT
>TRBV5-1|.|TRBD1|TRBJ1-1
CASSYDRGRTEAFF
TGCGCCAGCAGCTACGACAGGGGTCGGACTGAAGCTTTCTTT
>TRBV5-5|.|TRBD1|TRBJ2-5
CASSSGGQLETQYF
TGTGCCAGCAGCTCAGGGGGCCAGTTAGAGACCCAGTACTTC
>TRBV27|few|.|TRBJ2-2
CASSLSGLGGELFF
TGTGCCAGCAGTTTATCGGGGCTGGGCGGGGAGCTGTTTTTT
>TRBV5-1|.|.|TRBJ1-1
CASSGAEYLNTEAFF
TGCGCCAGCAGCGGGGCAGAATACCTGAACACTGAAGCTTTCTTT
>TRBV19|many|.|TRBJ2-3
CASSLQLTDTQYF
TGTGCCAGTAGTCTCCAACTTACAGATACGCAGTATTTT
>TRBV20-1|few|.|TRBJ1-6
CSARDSASPLHF
TGCAGTGCTAGAGATTCGGCGTCACCCCTCCACTTT
>TRBV6-4|.|.|TRBJ1-1
CASSPTYRDLNTEAFF
TGTGCCAGCAGCCCAACCTACAGGGATCTTAACACTGAAGCTTTCTTT